Here is one T cell receptor (beta chain) with its context. This clone has just a few counts. What this receptor recognizes is not known. One base away there is no much larger clone; base qualities are not given. This sample was taken from a study of blood T cell repertoires in COVID-19 (TCRdb year 2020). Background for the entire study: Collaborator samples came from the United States, Italy and Spain and covered acute and convalescent phases of COVID-19. HLA class I and class II types, where available, came from metadata supplied by the sample provider rather than from assay-based typing. The material from the prospective study consisted of cDNA or gDNA derived from T cells, B-cell-depleted T cells, or PBMCs. The samples were drawn from the first 160 participants of the ongoing ImmuneRACE study and from 1,254 subjects provided by 6 global collaborators. Subjects who had been exposed to COVID-19, were actively infected with it, or had recovered from it provided the deeply sampled blood TCRbeta repertoires that made up the dataset. A freely available public database, intended as a resource for researchers studying the immune response to SARS-CoV-2, is where the repertoires were released. The sample metadata nearly always contained a de-identified subject ID, COVID-19 status, age in years and sex.

Collaborating institutions collected whole blood in K2EDTA tubes following their own protocols. For TCRbeta analysis, collaborators shipped samples in one of three forms: frozen whole blood, isolated PBMCs, or DNA extracted from either of those sample types. TCRbeta CDR3 regions were amplified from genomic DNA by means of the immunoSEQ Assay, a bias-controlled multiplex PCR. The original methods were these. Nucleated cell counts per sample were estimated from amplification of reference gene primers within the assay. To quantify the absolute abundance of each unique TCRbeta CDR3 rearrangement, sequence reads were collapsed and filtered. For each sample, productive Simpson clonality was calculated as the square root of Simpson's diversity index over productive rearrangements. TCRdb stores this immuneACCESS table with in-frame sequences only. Part of the clones is absent; in the studies checked, under half of the shortfall reflects unresolved V genes, and no reason is known for the rest. V and J calls and clone size are those listed in that table; D and trimming were worked out from the DNA. The sample profile shows some 21,000 clones; 86% of them were found once. The ten largest clones add up to roughly 12% of the sample.

What the study reported, not specific to this receptor: Clinical and demographic metadata were provided uncurated, with the amount varying by source and participant.

CDR1 and CDR2 (SGHAT, FQNNGV) derive from the germline V gene. The CDR3, from cysteine to phenylalanine, totals 14 residues. Just the 42-base CDR3 DNA is kept, in frame starting at base 1. Trimming at the junction amounts to 1 base on V and 6 bases on J, and the germline ends lie 10 bases apart. The specimen sequenced was peripheral blood. The chain employs TRBV11-2 and TRBJ1-5, with the D gene not clear enough to name. The TCR originated in a woman of 80 years or more with active or convalescent COVID-19. The DNA sequence is as follows: TGTGCCAGCAGCTTAGGAGGGTACGGTCAGCCCCAGCATTTT. The encoded protein is CASSLGGYGQPQHF. The variable domain in full, with residues beyond the CDR3 obtained from the reference TRBV11-2 and TRBJ1-5 genes, is EAGVAQSPRYKIIEKRQSVAFWCNPISGHATLYWYQQILGQGPKLLIQFQNNGVVDDSQLPKDRFSAERLKGVDSTLKIQPAKLEDSAVYLCASSLGGYGQPQHFGDGTRLSIL.